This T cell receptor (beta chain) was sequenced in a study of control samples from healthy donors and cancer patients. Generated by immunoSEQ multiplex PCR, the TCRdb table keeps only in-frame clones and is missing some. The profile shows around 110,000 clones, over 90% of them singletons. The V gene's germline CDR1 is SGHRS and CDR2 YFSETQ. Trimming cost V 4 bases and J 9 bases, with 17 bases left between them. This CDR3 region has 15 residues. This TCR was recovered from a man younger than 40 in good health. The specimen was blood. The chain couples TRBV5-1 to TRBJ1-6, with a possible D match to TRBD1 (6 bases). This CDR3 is CASSPELGQSSPLHF. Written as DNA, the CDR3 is TGCGCCAGCAGCCCGGAACTAGGACAGTCTTCACCCCTCCACTTT.